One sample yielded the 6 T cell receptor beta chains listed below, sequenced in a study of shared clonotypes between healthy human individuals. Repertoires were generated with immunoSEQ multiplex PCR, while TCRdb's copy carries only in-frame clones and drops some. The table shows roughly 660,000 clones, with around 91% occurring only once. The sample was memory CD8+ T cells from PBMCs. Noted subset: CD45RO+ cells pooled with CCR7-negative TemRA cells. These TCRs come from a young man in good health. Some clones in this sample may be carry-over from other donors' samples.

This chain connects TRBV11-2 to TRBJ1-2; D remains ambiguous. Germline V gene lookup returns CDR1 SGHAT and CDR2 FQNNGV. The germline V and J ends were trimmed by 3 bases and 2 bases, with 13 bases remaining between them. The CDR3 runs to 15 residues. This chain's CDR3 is CASSLTGSGNYGYTF. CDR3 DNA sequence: TGTGCCAGCAGCTTGACGGGAAGCGGAAACTATGGCTACACCTTC.

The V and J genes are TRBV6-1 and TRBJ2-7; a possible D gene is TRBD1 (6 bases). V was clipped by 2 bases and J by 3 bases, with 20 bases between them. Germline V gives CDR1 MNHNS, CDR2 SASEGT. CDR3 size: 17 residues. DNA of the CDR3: TGTGCCAGCAGTGAATACACCTTCAGGGGAAAAGACTACGAGCAGTACTTC. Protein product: CASSEYTFRGKDYEQYF.

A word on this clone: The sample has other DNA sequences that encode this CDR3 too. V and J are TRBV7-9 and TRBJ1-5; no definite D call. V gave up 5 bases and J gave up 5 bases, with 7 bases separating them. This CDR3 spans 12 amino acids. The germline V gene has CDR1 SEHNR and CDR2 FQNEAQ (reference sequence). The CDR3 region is CASSLGDQPQHF. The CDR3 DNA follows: TGTGCCAGCAGCCTTGGTGATCAGCCCCAGCATTTT.

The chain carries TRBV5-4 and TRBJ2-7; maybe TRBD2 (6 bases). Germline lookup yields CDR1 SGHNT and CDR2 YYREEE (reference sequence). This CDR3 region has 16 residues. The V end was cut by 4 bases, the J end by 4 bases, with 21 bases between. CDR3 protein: CASSLPPGLGPYEQYF. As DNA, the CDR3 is TGTGCCAGCAGCCTGCCCCCGGGACTGGGACCGTACGAGCAGTACTTC.

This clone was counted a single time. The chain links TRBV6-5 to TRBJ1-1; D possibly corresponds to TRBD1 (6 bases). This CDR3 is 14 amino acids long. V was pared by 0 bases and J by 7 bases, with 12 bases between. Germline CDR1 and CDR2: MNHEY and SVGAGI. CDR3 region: CASSYSRGNYEAFF. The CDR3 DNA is TGTGCCAGCAGTTACTCGAGGGGGAATTATGAAGCTTTCTTT.

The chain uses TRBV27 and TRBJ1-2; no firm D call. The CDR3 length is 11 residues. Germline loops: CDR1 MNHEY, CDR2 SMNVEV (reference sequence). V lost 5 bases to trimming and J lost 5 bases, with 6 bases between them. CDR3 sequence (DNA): TGTGCCAGCAGTAATGGGTATGGCTACACCTTC. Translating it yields CASSNGYGYTF.